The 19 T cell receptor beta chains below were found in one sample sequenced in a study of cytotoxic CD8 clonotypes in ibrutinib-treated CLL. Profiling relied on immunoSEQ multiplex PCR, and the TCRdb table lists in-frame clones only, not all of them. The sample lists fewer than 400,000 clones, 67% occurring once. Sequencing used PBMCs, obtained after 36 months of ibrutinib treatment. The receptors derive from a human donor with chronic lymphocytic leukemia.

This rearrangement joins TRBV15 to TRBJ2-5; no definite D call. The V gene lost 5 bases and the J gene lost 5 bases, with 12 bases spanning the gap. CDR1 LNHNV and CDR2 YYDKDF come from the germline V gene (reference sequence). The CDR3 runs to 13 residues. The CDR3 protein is CATSPTAEETQYF. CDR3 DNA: TGTGCCACCAGCCCAACGGCAGAGGAGACCCAGTACTTC.

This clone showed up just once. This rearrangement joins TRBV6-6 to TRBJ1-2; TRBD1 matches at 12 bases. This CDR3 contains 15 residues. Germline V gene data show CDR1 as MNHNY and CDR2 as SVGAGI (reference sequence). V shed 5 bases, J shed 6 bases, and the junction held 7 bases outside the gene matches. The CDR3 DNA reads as TGTGCCAGCAGTGACCCGGGACAGGGGGCTCATGGCTACACCTTC. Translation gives CASSDPGQGAHGYTF.

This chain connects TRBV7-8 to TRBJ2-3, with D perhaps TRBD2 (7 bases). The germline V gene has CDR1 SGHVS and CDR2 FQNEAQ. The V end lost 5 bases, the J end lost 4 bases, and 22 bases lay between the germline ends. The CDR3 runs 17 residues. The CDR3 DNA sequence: TGTGCCAGCAGCCCGCGACGACGGGGGGCGATCGCAGATACGCAGTATTTT. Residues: CASSPRRRGAIADTQYF.

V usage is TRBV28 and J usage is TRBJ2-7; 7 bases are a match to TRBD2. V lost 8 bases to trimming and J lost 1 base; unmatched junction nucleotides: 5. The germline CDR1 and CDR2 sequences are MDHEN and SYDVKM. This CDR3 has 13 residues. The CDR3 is CASRPGLSYEQYF. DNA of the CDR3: TGTGCCAGCCGCCCGGGACTATCCTACGAGCAGTACTTC.

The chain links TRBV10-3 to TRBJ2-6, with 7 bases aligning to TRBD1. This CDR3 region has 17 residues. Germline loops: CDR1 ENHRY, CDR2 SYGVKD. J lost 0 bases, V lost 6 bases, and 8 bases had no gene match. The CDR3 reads CAISPGQLSSGANVLTF. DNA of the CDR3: TGTGCCATCAGCCCGGGACAGTTATCCTCTGGGGCCAACGTCCTGACTTTC.

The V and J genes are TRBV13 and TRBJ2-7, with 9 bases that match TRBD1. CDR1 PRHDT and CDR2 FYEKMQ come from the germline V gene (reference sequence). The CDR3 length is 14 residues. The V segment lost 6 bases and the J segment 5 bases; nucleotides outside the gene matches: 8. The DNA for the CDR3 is TGTGCCAGCAGTAACCGGGACAGGGACCACGAGCAGTACTTC. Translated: CASSNRDRDHEQYF.

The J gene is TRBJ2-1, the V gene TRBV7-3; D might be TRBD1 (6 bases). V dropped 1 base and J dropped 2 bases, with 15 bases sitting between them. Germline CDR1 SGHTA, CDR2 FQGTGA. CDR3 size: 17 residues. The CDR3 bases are TGTGCCAGCAGCTTAAGAGGACAGCTAAGGGCCTACAATGAGCAGTTCTTC. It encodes CASSLRGQLRAYNEQFF.

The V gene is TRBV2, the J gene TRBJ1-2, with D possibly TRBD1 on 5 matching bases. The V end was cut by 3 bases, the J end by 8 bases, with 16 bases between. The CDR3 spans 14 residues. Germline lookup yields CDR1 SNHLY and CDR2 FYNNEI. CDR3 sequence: CASSEFEVPGGYTF. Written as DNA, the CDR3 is TGTGCCAGCAGTGAGTTCGAGGTCCCAGGGGGCTACACCTTC.

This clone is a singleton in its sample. CDR3 coding DNA: TGCAGCTTTGGGACTAGCGGGCCCTACAATGAGCAGTTCTTC. Amino acids: CSFGTSGPYNEQFF. The chain combines TRBV29-1 with TRBJ2-1; 12 bases match TRBD2. Trimming cost V 8 bases and J 2 bases; bases outside gene matches: 4. The CDR3 sequence is 14 residues long. CDR1 and CDR2 from the germline V gene are SQVTM and ANQGSEA.

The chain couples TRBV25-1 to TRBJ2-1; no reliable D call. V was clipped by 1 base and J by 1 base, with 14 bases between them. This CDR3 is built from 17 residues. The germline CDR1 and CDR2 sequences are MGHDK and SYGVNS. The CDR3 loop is CASSELLGSHSYNEQFF. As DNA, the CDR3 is TGTGCCAGCAGTGAATTATTAGGGTCACATTCCTACAATGAGCAGTTCTTC.

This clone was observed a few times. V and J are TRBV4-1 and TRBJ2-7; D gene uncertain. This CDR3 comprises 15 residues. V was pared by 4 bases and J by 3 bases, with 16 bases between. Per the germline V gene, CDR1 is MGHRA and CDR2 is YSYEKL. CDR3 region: CASSPGVRHYYEQYF. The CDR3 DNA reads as TGCGCCAGCAGCCCGGGTGTGCGGCACTACTACGAGCAGTACTTC.

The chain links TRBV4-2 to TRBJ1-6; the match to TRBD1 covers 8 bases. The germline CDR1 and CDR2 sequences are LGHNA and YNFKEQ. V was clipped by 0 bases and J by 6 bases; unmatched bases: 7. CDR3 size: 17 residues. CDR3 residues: CASSQDPLTGVNSPLHF. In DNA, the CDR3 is TGTGCCAGCAGCCAAGATCCCTTGACAGGGGTTAATTCACCCCTCCACTTT.

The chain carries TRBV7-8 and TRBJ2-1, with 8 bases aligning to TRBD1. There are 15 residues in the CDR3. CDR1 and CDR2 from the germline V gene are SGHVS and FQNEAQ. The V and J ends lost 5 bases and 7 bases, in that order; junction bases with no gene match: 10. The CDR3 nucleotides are TGTGCCAGCAGCCTCTCGTGGACAGGGCGGAATGAGCAGTTCTTC. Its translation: CASSLSWTGRNEQFF. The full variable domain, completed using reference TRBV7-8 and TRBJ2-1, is GAGVSQSPRYKVAKRGQDVALRCDPISGHVSLFWYQQALGQGPEFLTYFQNEAQLDKSGLPSDRFFAERPEGSVSTLKIQRTQQEDSAVYLCASSLSWTGRNEQFFGPGTRLTVL.

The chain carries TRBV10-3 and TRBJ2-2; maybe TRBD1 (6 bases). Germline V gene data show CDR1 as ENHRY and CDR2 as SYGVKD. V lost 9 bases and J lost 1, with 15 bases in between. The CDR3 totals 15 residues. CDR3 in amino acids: CAIRSQTGNTGELFF. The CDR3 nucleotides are TGTGCCATAAGAAGCCAGACAGGGAACACCGGGGAGCTGTTTTTT.

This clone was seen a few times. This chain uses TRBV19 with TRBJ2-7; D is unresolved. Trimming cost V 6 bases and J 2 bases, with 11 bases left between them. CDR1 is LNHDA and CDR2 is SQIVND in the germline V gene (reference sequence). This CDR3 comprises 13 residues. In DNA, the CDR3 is TGTGCCAGTAGCCGAGGCACCACCTACGAGCAGTACTTC. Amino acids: CASSRGTTYEQYF.

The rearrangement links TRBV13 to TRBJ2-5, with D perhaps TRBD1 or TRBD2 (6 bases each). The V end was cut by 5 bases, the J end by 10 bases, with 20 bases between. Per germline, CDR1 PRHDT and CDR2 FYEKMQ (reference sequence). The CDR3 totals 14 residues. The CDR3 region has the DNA TGTGCCAGCAGCCTGATGATGGGGGGCCCCTTCCAGTACTTC. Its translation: CASSLMMGGPFQYF. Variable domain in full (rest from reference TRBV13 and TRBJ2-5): AAGVIQSPRHLIKEKRETATLKCYPIPRHDTVYWYQQGPGQDPQFLISFYEKMQSDKGSIPDRFSAQQFSDYHSELNMSSLELGDSALYFCASSLMMGGPFQYFGPGTRLLVL.

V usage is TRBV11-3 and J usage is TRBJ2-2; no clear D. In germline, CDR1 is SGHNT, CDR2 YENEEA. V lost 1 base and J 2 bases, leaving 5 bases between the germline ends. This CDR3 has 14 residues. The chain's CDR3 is CASSLGQNTGELFF. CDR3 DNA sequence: TGTGCCAGCAGCTTAGGGCAAAACACCGGGGAGCTGTTTTTT.

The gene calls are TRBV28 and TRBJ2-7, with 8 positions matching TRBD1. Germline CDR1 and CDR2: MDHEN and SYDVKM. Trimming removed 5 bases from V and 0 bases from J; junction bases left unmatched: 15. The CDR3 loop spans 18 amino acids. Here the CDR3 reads CASSPALPRTGSSYEQYF. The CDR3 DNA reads TGTGCCAGCAGTCCTGCCCTCCCCCGGACAGGGAGCTCCTACGAGCAGTACTTC.

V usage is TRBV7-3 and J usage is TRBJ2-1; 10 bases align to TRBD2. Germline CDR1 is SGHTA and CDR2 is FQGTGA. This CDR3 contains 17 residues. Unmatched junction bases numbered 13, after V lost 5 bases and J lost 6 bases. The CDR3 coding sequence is TGTGCCAGCAGCCTTCGGGGCCCGGTAGCGGGGGGCAATGAGCAGTTCTTC. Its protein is CASSLRGPVAGGNEQFF.